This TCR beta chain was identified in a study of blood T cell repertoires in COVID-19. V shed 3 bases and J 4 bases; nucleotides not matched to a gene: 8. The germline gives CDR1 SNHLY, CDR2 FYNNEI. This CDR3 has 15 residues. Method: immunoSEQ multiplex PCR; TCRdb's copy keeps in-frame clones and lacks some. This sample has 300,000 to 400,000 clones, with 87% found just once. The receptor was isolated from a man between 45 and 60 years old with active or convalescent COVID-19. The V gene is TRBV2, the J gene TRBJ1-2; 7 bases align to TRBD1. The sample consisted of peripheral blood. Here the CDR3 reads CASSEGQYRLYGYTF. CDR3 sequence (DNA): TGTGCCAGCAGTGAGGGACAGTATCGCCTCTATGGCTACACCTTC.